These 4 T cell receptor beta chains came from one sample sequenced in a study of T cells after posttransplantation cyclophosphamide. The repertoire was sequenced with immunoSEQ multiplex PCR; TCRdb's copy has only in-frame clones and lacks some. In total the sample includes 30,000 to 40,000 clones, none of them seen once. The sample consisted of PBMCs. The source of these receptors is a man aged 50 to 60 in good health, CMV-negative, and a related stem cell transplant donor.

In this sample, this clone turned up many times. The chain links TRBV19 to TRBJ2-7; TRBD1 matches 7 bases. This CDR3 is built from 13 residues. Germline CDR1 reads LNHDA; CDR2 reads SQIVND (reference sequence). Trimming cost V 5 bases and J 2 bases; bases outside gene matches: 3. CDR3 sequence reads: CASSLQGAYEQYF. The DNA for the CDR3 is TGTGCCAGTAGTCTTCAGGGGGCCTACGAGCAGTACTTC.

This clone showed up many times. The J gene is TRBJ2-1, the V gene TRBV5-1; 7 bases map to TRBD2. CDR3 size: 15 residues. Trimming at V came to 5 bases and at J to 0 bases, leaving 5 bases not matched to a gene. CDR1 is SGHRS, CDR2 YFSETQ, per germline. In DNA, the CDR3 is TGCGCCAGCAGACTTGGGAGGGCCTCCTACAATGAGCAGTTCTTC. It translates to CASRLGRASYNEQFF.

CDR3 amino acids: CASSFSADTQYF. In DNA form, the CDR3 reads TGCGCCAGCAGCTTTTCAGCAGATACGCAGTATTTT. The chain is built from TRBV5-1 and TRBJ2-3; D uncertain. V shed 2 bases and J shed 4 bases, with 5 bases lying between them. The germline V gene has CDR1 SGHRS and CDR2 YFSETQ. The CDR3 is 12 amino acids.

This clone was counted many times. The rearrangement uses TRBV7-2 and TRBJ2-1; 11 positions agree with TRBD2. V was clipped by 5 bases and J by 10 bases; unmatched bases: 7. Looked up from germline, CDR1 is SGHTA and CDR2 is FQGNSA. The CDR3 runs to 14 residues. The CDR3 sequence: CASSVSGGATEQFF. CDR3 coding DNA: TGTGCCAGCAGCGTTAGCGGGGGGGCGACCGAGCAGTTCTTC. The full variable domain, with the rest looked up from reference TRBV7-2 and TRBJ2-1, is GAGVSQSPSNKVTEKGKDVELRCDPISGHTALYWYRQSLGQGLEFLIYFQGNSAPDKSGLPSDRFSAERTGGSVSTLTIQRTQQEDSAVYLCASSVSGGATEQFFGPGTRLTVL.